This T cell receptor beta chain was documented in a study of T cell changes during pregnancy in multiple sclerosis. TCRdb's table, derived via immunoSEQ multiplex PCR, lists solely in-frame clones and lacks some. This table holds tens of thousands of clones, 93% found once. Sequenced here: CD8+ T cells from peripheral blood mononuclear cells, sampled in the third trimester of pregnancy. The clonotype originates from a female donor with multiple sclerosis, enrolled in a pregnancy study.

Written as DNA, the CDR3 is TGTGCCTGGAGTTTGGGGGCCGAAGATACGCAGTATTTT. The encoded protein is CAWSLGAEDTQYF. The chain combines TRBV30 with TRBJ2-3, with D possibly being TRBD1 (6 bases). This CDR3 spans 13 amino acids. Germline V gene lookup returns CDR1 GTSNPN and CDR2 SVGIG (reference sequence). V was cut by 2 bases and J by 5 bases, with 11 bases left in between.